These 17 T cell receptor beta chains came from one sample sequenced in a study of CD8+CD57+ T cells in acquired aplastic anemia. Genomic DNA, serving as template, underwent TCR beta VDJ and CDR3 profiling. TCRdb redid the calling of the reads with MiXCR, one entry per CDR3 protein. The sample has 150,000 to 200,000 distinct CDR3 sequences, roughly 64% seen once; the top ten hold 35% to 55%. The material sequenced was sorted CD4+, CD8+, or CD8+CD57+ T cells (not recorded which) from PBMCs. These receptors all stem from a human donor with severe aplastic anemia or a healthy control (not recorded which).

Details on this clonotype: This CDR3 fails to terminate in the conserved phenylalanine or tryptophan, so it likely reflects a read error. The genes are TRBV2 and TRBJ2-3; D unresolved. The CDR3 extends over 14 amino acids. V was clipped by 1 base and J by 1 base, with 6 bases between them. Germline assignment: CDR1 SNHLY and CDR2 FYNNEI. CDR3 loop: CASSEEFGTDTQYS. CDR3 bases: TGTGCCAGCAGTGAAGAATTCGGCACAGATACGCAGTATTCT.

The chain joins TRBV5-1 to TRBJ2-3; D is possibly TRBD1 (6 bases). V gave up 4 bases and J gave up 2 bases, with 14 bases separating them. The CDR3 sequence is 15 residues long. CDR1 and CDR2 from the germline V gene are SGHRS and YFSETQ. The CDR3 region has the DNA TGCGCCAGCAGCCCCTCGGGACACCTCACAGATACGCAGTATTTT. This encodes CASSPSGHLTDTQYF.

The chain is built from TRBV9 and TRBJ2-3; TRBD1 or TRBD2 may be the D gene (7 bases each). The CDR3 is 15 amino acids. Trimming took 0 bases from V and 4 from J, leaving 12 bases between them. Germline CDR1 is SGDLS and CDR2 is YYNGEE. CDR3 DNA sequence: TGTGCCAGCAGCGTAGGTCAGGGGGGGCCAGATACGCAGTATTTT. Translating gives CASSVGQGGPDTQYF.

V gene TRBV10-1 combines with J gene TRBJ2-1; 11 positions agree with TRBD2. V dropped 4 bases and J dropped 7; count of bases not matched to a gene: 3. The CDR3 spans 14 residues. CDR1 is WNHNN, CDR2 SYGVQD, per germline (reference sequence). This CDR3 reads CASSGASGGNEQFF. CDR3 DNA sequence: TGCGCCAGCAGTGGGGCTAGCGGGGGGAATGAGCAGTTCTTC.

This clonotype was detected ten times or more. This chain joins TRBV3-1 and TRBJ1-1, with D unresolved. Trimming shortened V by 4 bases and J by 8 bases, and 11 bases separated the two germline ends. The germline V gene has CDR1 LGHDT and CDR2 YNNKEL (reference sequence). CDR3 size: 12 residues. The CDR3 reads CASSPSRSEAFF. The CDR3 DNA reads TGTGCCAGCAGCCCTAGCAGATCAGAAGCTTTCTTT. The full variable domain, its missing parts supplied by reference TRBV3-1 and TRBJ1-1, is DTAVSQTPKYLVTQMGNDKSIKCEQNLGHDTMYWYKQDSKKFLKIMFSYNNKELIINETVPNRFSPKSPDKAHLNLHINSLELGDSAVYFCASSPSRSEAFFGQGTRLTVV.

The chain has TRBV2 and TRBJ2-7, with D possibly being TRBD1 or TRBD2 (6 bases each). The length of the CDR3 is 15 residues. Germline assignment: CDR1 SNHLY and CDR2 FYNNEI. The V gene lost 7 bases and the J gene lost 4 bases, with 20 bases spanning the gap. The CDR3 region has the DNA TGTGCCAGCACCAAAGGGGGGCAGAGGGCGTACGAGCAGTACTTC. Its protein product is CASTKGGQRAYEQYF.

This sequence joins TRBV12-3 or TRBV12-4 and TRBJ1-5; tentatively, D is TRBD1 (6 bases). Between the trimmed V and J ends, which lost 2 bases and 7 bases, there was a span of 9 bases. CDR3 length equals 13 residues. Here the CDR3 DNA reads TGTGCCAGCAGTTTAACAGGGCACCAGCCCCAGCATTTT. Protein sequence: CASSLTGHQPQHF.

The DNA of the CDR3 is TGTGCCAGCAGCTTAGTGGGGATAGCGGGAAACTACGAGCAGTACTTC. This sequence encodes CASSLVGIAGNYEQYF. This rearrangement joins TRBV7-2 to TRBJ2-7; TRBD2 agrees at 8 bases. The CDR3 is made up of 16 amino acids. Per germline, CDR1 SGHTA and CDR2 FQGNSA. After removal of 1 base from V and 3 bases from J, the junction contained 8 bases not matched to a gene. The variable domain in full, with the rest retrieved from reference TRBV7-2 and TRBJ2-7, is GAGVSQSPSNKVTEKGKDVELRCDPISGHTALYWYRQSLGQGLEFLIYFQGNSAPDKSGLPSDRFSAERTGGSVSTLTIQRTQQEDSAVYLCASSLVGIAGNYEQYFGPGTRLTVT.

This clonotype has only one observation. V and J are TRBV7-8 and TRBJ2-1, with a tentative D call TRBD2 (6 bases). Germline lookup yields CDR1 SGHVS and CDR2 FQNEAQ. This CDR3 spans 13 amino acids. V lost 5 bases and J lost 5, with 10 bases in between. Written as DNA, the CDR3 is TGTGCCAGCAGCCCCTCGGGGGACAATGAGCAGTTCTTC. It specifies CASSPSGDNEQFF.

V usage is TRBV5-4 and J usage is TRBJ2-2; tentative D call: TRBD2 (7 bases). Germline-derived CDR1 and CDR2 are SGHNT and YYREEE (reference sequence). The germline V and J ends were trimmed by 0 bases and 3 bases, with 9 bases remaining between them. CDR3 length: 15 amino acids. The CDR3 DNA is TGTGCCAGCAGCTTGGAGGGGGGGTACACCGGGGAGCTGTTTTTT. Encoded protein: CASSLEGGYTGELFF.

CDR3 sequence reads: CATSTGQGNQETQYF. Here the CDR3 DNA reads TGTGCCACCAGTACGGGACAGGGTAACCAAGAGACCCAGTACTTC. The V gene is TRBV24-1, the J gene TRBJ2-5, with 9 bases matching TRBD1. The CDR3 is 15 amino acids. The J segment lost 0 bases and the V segment lost 6 bases, leaving 4 bases of the junction unmatched. The germline gives CDR1 KGHDR, CDR2 SFDVKD.

This clonotype was detected only a few times. The junction departs from the called germline gene at one end, perhaps through a read error. V and J are TRBV7-7 and TRBJ1-6; D gene ambiguous. CDR3 length: 13 amino acids. CDR1 and CDR2 from the germline V gene are SSHAT and FNYEAQ (reference sequence). The CDR3 is CASSLAQLAPLHF. The CDR3, as DNA: TGTGCTAGCAGCTTAGCCCAGCTTGCACCCCTCCACTTT.

The chain couples TRBV29-1 to TRBJ2-7; D not resolved. The CDR3 is made up of 11 amino acids. V was cut by 5 bases and J by 3 bases, with 8 bases left in between. Germline V CDR1 and CDR2: SQVTM, ANQGSEA. This chain's CDR3 is CSVQANYEQYF. CDR3 sequence (DNA): TGCAGCGTTCAAGCAAACTACGAGCAGTACTTC.

This chain connects TRBV20-1 to TRBJ1-2; tentatively, D is TRBD1 (5 bases). Germline V gives CDR1 DFQATT, CDR2 SNEGSKA (reference sequence). Trimming stripped 6 bases from V and 7 bases from J, with 24 bases between. This CDR3 spans 15 amino acids. CDR3: CSAGGQGPPPGGYTF. The DNA of the CDR3 is TGCAGTGCCGGAGGACAAGGCCCTCCCCCGGGTGGCTACACCTTC.

The rearrangement joins TRBV15 to TRBJ1-6, with a weak D call TRBD1 (6 bases). The germline V and J ends were trimmed by 7 bases and 6 bases, with 10 bases remaining between them. The V gene's germline CDR1 is LNHNV and CDR2 YYDKDF (reference sequence). This CDR3 contains 13 residues. The CDR3 is CATNRDLNSPLHF. CDR3 nucleotide sequence: TGTGCCACCAACAGGGACCTTAATTCACCCCTCCACTTT.

V and J are TRBV7-8 and TRBJ2-3; D unclear. Trimming shortened V by 4 bases and J by 1 base, and 15 bases separated the two germline ends. The CDR3 extends over 16 amino acids. The germline CDR1 and CDR2 sequences are SGHVS and FQNEAQ. The CDR3 DNA follows: TGTGCCAGCAGCTCGCACTTAGACGGACGCACAGATACGCAGTATTTT. It encodes CASSSHLDGRTDTQYF. Filled out from reference TRBV7-8 and TRBJ2-3, the complete variable domain reads GAGVSQSPRYKVAKRGQDVALRCDPISGHVSLFWYQQALGQGPEFLTYFQNEAQLDKSGLPSDRFFAERPEGSVSTLKIQRTQQEDSAVYLCASSSHLDGRTDTQYFGPGTRLTVL.

This clonotype has a count of ten or more. This sequence joins TRBV19 and TRBJ2-1; tentatively, D is TRBD1 (5 bases). Germline CDR1 and CDR2: LNHDA and SQIVND (reference sequence). V was trimmed by 4 bases and J by 2 bases, leaving 18 bases between them. The CDR3 loop spans 17 amino acids. In DNA, the CDR3 is TGTGCCAGTAGTACCGCATACGAGGCAGGGACCTACAATGAGCAGTTCTTC. Translated, it gives CASSTAYEAGTYNEQFF.